Each of the 18 T cell receptor beta chains below was sequenced from the same sample in a study of cytomegalovirus exposure and HLA in healthy donors. Primers: 60 Vbeta forward and 13 Jbeta reverse. Repertoires were generated with immunoSEQ multiplex PCR, while TCRdb's copy carries only in-frame clones and drops some. The sample gives some 140,000 clones, around four fifths of which show up once; approximately 1.5% is in the top ten. Sequences were obtained from PBMCs. These receptors all come from a woman in her forties in good health and CMV-seronegative.

This clone occurred a few times. The chain recombines TRBV27 with TRBJ2-2, with D tentatively TRBD1 (5 bases). Germline CDR1 MNHEY, CDR2 SMNVEV (reference sequence). V lost 2 bases and J 3 bases, leaving 7 bases between the germline ends. This CDR3 has 14 residues. The chain's CDR3 is CASSLDRYTGELFF. CDR3 DNA sequence: TGTGCCAGCAGTTTAGACAGATACACCGGGGAGCTGTTTTTT.

This clone was counted between two and nine times. The rearrangement links TRBV5-6 to TRBJ1-2; D is ambiguous. The CDR3 covers 13 residues. V shed 0 bases and J shed 5 bases, with 8 bases lying between them. Germline CDR1 and CDR2: SGHDT and YYEEEE. CDR3 nucleotides: TGTGCCAGCAGCTTGGCTTCGGGGTATGGCTACACCTTC. This sequence encodes CASSLASGYGYTF. Based on the CDR3 plus reference TRBV5-6 and TRBJ1-2, the full variable domain is DAGVTQSPTHLIKTRGQQVTLRCSPKSGHDTVSWYQQALGQGPQFIFQYYEEEERQRGNFPDRFSGHQFPNYSSELNVNALLLGDSALYLCASSLASGYGYTFGSGTRLTVV.

This clone was seen a handful of times. The gene calls are TRBV6-6 and TRBJ1-2; D may be TRBD1 (6 bases). V dropped 0 bases and J dropped 4 bases, with 12 bases sitting between them. Germline-derived CDR1 and CDR2 are MNHNY and SVGAGI (reference sequence). CDR3 length: 15 amino acids. In DNA form, the CDR3 reads TGTGCCAGCAGTTACTCGAACAGGGCTGGCTATGGCTACACCTTC. As protein: CASSYSNRAGYGYTF.

The chain joins TRBV6-1 to TRBJ2-5, with D possibly being TRBD2 (6 bases). Germline CDR1 and CDR2: MNHNS and SASEGT. This CDR3 is 14 amino acids long. V was pared by 4 bases and J by 3 bases, with 12 bases between. The DNA for the CDR3 is TGTGCCAGCAGTGGGGCGGGACGGGAAGAGACCCAGTACTTC. Translation gives CASSGAGREETQYF.

CDR3 in DNA: TGTGCCAGCACCACGACAGTGGGGTACACTGAAGCTTTCTTT. Protein: CASTTTVGYTEAFF. The chain joins TRBV7-8 to TRBJ1-1, with D perhaps TRBD1 (5 bases). With 7 bases removed from V and 3 bases from J, the gap between germline ends came to 15 bases. CDR3 length equals 14 residues. Germline CDR1 is SGHVS and CDR2 is FQNEAQ.

This clone was counted a few times. The CDR3: CASNSNTEAFF. CDR3 DNA sequence: TGTGCCAGCAACTCGAACACTGAAGCTTTCTTT. The chain uses TRBV28 and TRBJ1-1; D call uncertain. Germline loops: CDR1 MDHEN, CDR2 SYDVKM. V lost 7 bases to trimming and J lost 1 base, with 4 bases between them. The CDR3 contains 11 residues.

J is TRBJ1-1 and V is TRBV14; no definite D call. Looked up from germline, CDR1 is SGHDN and CDR2 is FVKESK. Trimming took off 0 bases at V and 8 bases at J, with 10 bases between the two ends. The CDR3 spans 13 residues. In DNA, the CDR3 is TGTGCCAGCAGCCAAGATTGGGCAGGAGAAGCTTTCTTT. This gives the protein CASSQDWAGEAFF.

The J gene is TRBJ1-1, the V gene TRBV6-1; D is perhaps TRBD1 (5 bases). The ends were cut back, 6 bases at V and 3 bases at J, with 14 bases in the middle. The germline CDR1 and CDR2 sequences are MNHNS and SASEGT. There are 14 residues in the CDR3. The chain's CDR3 is CASRGGVRYTEAFF. CDR3 coding DNA: TGTGCCAGCAGAGGAGGGGTTCGTTACACTGAAGCTTTCTTT.

This chain connects TRBV5-1 to TRBJ2-2; D unclear. Germline values: CDR1 SGHRS, CDR2 YFSETQ. Trimming pared 0 bases from V and 5 bases from J, leaving 8 bases between. The CDR3 spans 14 residues. CDR3 loop: CASSLDFKTGELFF. In nucleotides, the CDR3 is TGCGCCAGCAGCTTGGACTTCAAGACCGGGGAGCTGTTTTTT.

This sequence joins TRBV11-1 and TRBJ2-1; 13 bases are shared with TRBD2. CDR1 and CDR2 from the germline V gene are SGHAT and FQDESV (reference sequence). CDR3 length: 16 residues. J gave up 9 bases and V 2 bases, and 7 bases lay outside the gene matches. CDR3 bases: TGTGCCAGCAGCTTATCCGGACTAGCGGGGGTCACTGAGCAGTTCTTC. Its protein product is CASSLSGLAGVTEQFF.

The chain uses TRBV5-1 and TRBJ2-3; 8 nucleotides match TRBD2. With V trimmed by 1 base and J by 2 bases, 9 bases remained unmatched. Germline loops: CDR1 SGHRS, CDR2 YFSETQ. The CDR3 covers 17 residues. CDR3 sequence: CASSLWRGDDPTDTQYF. The CDR3 coding sequence is TGCGCCAGCAGCTTGTGGCGGGGGGACGACCCCACAGATACGCAGTATTTT.

The V call is TRBV7-9, the J call TRBJ1-4; no clear D. From germline, CDR1 is SEHNR and CDR2 FQNEAQ (reference sequence). V was cut by 2 bases and J by 5 bases, with 9 bases left in between. The CDR3 length is 14 residues. In DNA form, the CDR3 reads TGTGCCAGCAGCTTACTAACGGAGAATGAAAAACTGTTTTTT. Translation: CASSLLTENEKLFF.

The J gene is TRBJ2-5, the V gene TRBV2; 11 bases are shared with TRBD2. The CDR3 has 16 amino acids. The germline CDR1 and CDR2 sequences are SNHLY and FYNNEI. The trim removed 4 bases at V and 2 bases at J, leaving 6 bases unmatched. CDR3 nucleotide sequence: TGTGCCAGCAGTGGGGGACTAGCGGCTACACAAGAGACCCAGTACTTC. Its protein product is CASSGGLAATQETQYF. The variable domain in full, with the rest retrieved from reference TRBV2 and TRBJ2-5, is EPEVTQTPSHQVTQMGQEVILRCVPISNHLYFYWYRQILGQKVEFLVSFYNNEISEKSEIFDDQFSVERPDGSNFTLKIRSTKLEDSAMYFCASSGGLAATQETQYFGPGTRLLVL.

The chain combines TRBV12-5 with TRBJ2-3; the match to TRBD1 covers 9 bases. This CDR3 region has 16 residues. V was pared by 4 bases and J by 3 bases, with 8 bases of the junction left unmatched. Germline CDR1 reads LGHNT; CDR2 reads FRNRAP. The DNA of the CDR3 is TGTGCTAGTGGTTCCGGACAGGGGAGAGGAACAGATACGCAGTATTTT. It translates to CASGSGQGRGTDTQYF.

The V gene is TRBV7-9, the J gene TRBJ2-7; 9 nucleotides agree with TRBD1. J gave up 5 bases and V 3 bases, and 2 bases lay outside the gene matches. Germline assignment: CDR1 SEHNR and CDR2 FQNEAQ (reference sequence). This CDR3 region has 13 residues. As DNA, the CDR3 is TGTGCCAGCAGCTTGACAGGGGGTGACGAGCAGTACTTC. This gives the protein CASSLTGGDEQYF.

The CDR3 nucleotides read TGCGCCAGCAGCGACTCAGGGGTGGACAGGGAGTCCTACACCTTC. Translated: CASSDSGVDRESYTF. V usage is TRBV4-1 and J usage is TRBJ1-2, with TRBD1 matching over 8 bases. Germline CDR1 reads MGHRA; CDR2 reads YSYEKL. V was pared by 5 bases and J by 10 bases, with 15 bases of the junction left unmatched. The CDR3 has 15 residues.

The chain combines TRBV2 with TRBJ1-2; no reliable D call. Germline CDR1 is SNHLY and CDR2 is FYNNEI. The V and J ends lost 2 bases and 4 bases respectively, with 8 bases between them. The CDR3 has 13 amino acids. CDR3 protein: CASSEPGSYGYTF. As DNA, the CDR3 is TGTGCCAGCAGTGAACCAGGATCCTATGGCTACACCTTC. The variable domain in full, completed from reference TRBV2 and TRBJ1-2, reads EPEVTQTPSHQVTQMGQEVILRCVPISNHLYFYWYRQILGQKVEFLVSFYNNEISEKSEIFDDQFSVERPDGSNFTLKIRSTKLEDSAMYFCASSEPGSYGYTFGSGTRLTVV.

In DNA, the CDR3 is TGTGCCAGCAGTGAAGCTATGTTCGGGACCGGGGAGCTGTTTTTT. Translation: CASSEAMFGTGELFF. This rearrangement joins TRBV6-1 to TRBJ2-2; the D is unclear. Trimming took off 0 bases at V and 5 bases at J, with 10 bases between the two ends. Germline lookup yields CDR1 MNHNS and CDR2 SASEGT. CDR3 size: 15 residues.